These 27 T cell receptor beta chains were all obtained from the same sample, sequenced in a study of patients and donors after allogeneic stem cell transplantation. MiXCR was run by TCRdb on the RT-PCR reads, yielding one entry per CDR3 protein. Here the sample spans 400,000 to 500,000 distinct CDR3 sequences, around 15% being singletons. Material for sequencing was blood, either unsorted or a sorted T cell fraction (not recorded which). Receptors originate from a human donor who was either an allogeneic HSCT recipient or a stem cell or donor lymphocyte infusion donor (not recorded which). It is not recorded whose cells these are; they may come from a transplant donor.

In this sample, this clonotype turned up many times. V gene TRBV5-1 combines with J gene TRBJ2-3, with D perhaps TRBD1 (6 bases). The V gene lost 4 bases and the J gene lost 2 bases, with 17 bases spanning the gap. Germline CDR1 and CDR2: SGHRS and YFSETQ. CDR3 length: 16 residues. The CDR3 is CASSLKTGSITDTQYF. The DNA of the CDR3 is TGCGCCAGCAGCCTTAAGACAGGCTCCATCACAGATACGCAGTATTTT.

The chain combines TRBV19 with TRBJ1-2, with a weak D call TRBD1 (6 bases). Germline-derived CDR1 and CDR2 are LNHDA and SQIVND (reference sequence). The CDR3 consists of 14 residues. The V and J ends lost 1 base and 6 bases respectively, with 12 bases between them. The CDR3 region is CASSIAGRGDGYTF. The CDR3 region has the DNA TGTGCCAGTAGTATAGCCGGGAGGGGGGATGGCTACACCTTC.

This clonotype came up once. CDR3 in amino acids: CASSRGMAGRPFEAFF. The CDR3 DNA follows: TGTGCCAGCTCACGGGGAATGGCTGGACGACCCTTTGAAGCTTTCTTT. The V gene is TRBV18, the J gene TRBJ1-1; D unresolved. The CDR3 contains 16 residues. Trimming stripped 4 bases from V and 7 bases from J, with 22 bases between. The V gene's germline CDR1 is KGHSH and CDR2 LQKENI. The whole variable domain, filled in from reference TRBV18 and TRBJ1-1, reads NAGVMQNPRHLVRRRGQEARLRCSPMKGHSHVYWYRQLPEEGLKFMVYLQKENIIDESGMPKERFSAEFPKEGPSILRIQQVVRGDSAAYFCASSRGMAGRPFEAFFGQGTRLTVV.

The sample holds many counts of this clonotype. The rearrangement links TRBV12-3 or TRBV12-4 to TRBJ1-6; the D gene is possibly TRBD1 (6 bases). Trimming took off 6 bases at V and 5 bases at J, with 11 bases between the two ends. CDR3 length: 14 amino acids. CDR3 sequence (DNA): TGTGCCAGCAGAACCGGGACACATAATTCACCCCTCCACTTT. This codes for CASRTGTHNSPLHF.

The rearrangement uses TRBV7-3 and TRBJ2-3; 12 bases align to TRBD1. This CDR3 region has 19 residues. The V gene end was trimmed by 4 bases and the J gene end by 3 bases; junction bases not matched to a gene: 14. Germline CDR1 SGHTA, CDR2 FQGTGA. The CDR3 coding sequence is TGTGCCAGCAGCTCCTCCGGGACAGGGGGCTTTTGGGGGACAGATACGCAGTATTTT. It is translated as CASSSSGTGGFWGTDTQYF.

This clonotype was observed a few times. The V call is TRBV12-3 or TRBV12-4, the J call TRBJ1-3, with 7 positions matching TRBD1. J was trimmed by 0 bases and V by 5 bases; bases with no gene match: 7. The CDR3 is 16 residues long. CDR3 region: CASSQWTGPSGNTIYF. As DNA, the CDR3 is TGTGCCAGCAGTCAATGGACAGGACCCTCTGGAAACACCATATATTTT.

There are a few counts of this clonotype. The chain joins TRBV12-3 or TRBV12-4 to TRBJ1-2; maybe TRBD1 (5 bases). The CDR3 covers 14 residues. The V gene lost 5 bases and the J gene lost 2 bases, with 12 bases spanning the gap. CDR3 nucleotides: TGTGCCAGCAGTGACGTACAGGTGAACTATGGCTACACCTTC. Translation gives CASSDVQVNYGYTF.

The chain employs TRBV11-3 and TRBJ2-3, with TRBD1 as a possible D gene (6 bases). Per the germline V gene, CDR1 is SGHNT and CDR2 is YENEEA. V was pared by 2 bases and J by 3 bases, with 12 bases between. The CDR3 has 15 amino acids. CDR3 DNA: TGTGCCAGCAGCTTACGGCAGGGGCAAACAGATACGCAGTATTTT. This gives the protein CASSLRQGQTDTQYF.

In this sample, this clonotype turned up a few times. The chain uses TRBV14 and TRBJ2-2; either TRBD1 or TRBD2 may supply D (5 bases each). The V gene lost 4 bases and the J gene lost 4 bases, with 10 bases spanning the gap. CDR1 is SGHDN and CDR2 is FVKESK in the germline V gene. CDR3 size: 14 residues. The CDR3 is CASSRGSGTGELFF. The CDR3 DNA is TGTGCCAGCAGCCGGGGGTCCGGCACCGGGGAGCTGTTTTTT.

This clonotype was found many times. This rearrangement joins TRBV4-2 to TRBJ2-7, with TRBD2 identical over 8 bases. The J segment lost 6 bases and the V segment lost 4 bases, leaving 5 bases of the junction unmatched. CDR1 and CDR2 from the germline V gene are LGHNA and YNFKEQ. The CDR3 runs 13 residues. The CDR3 here is CASSPSGGLEQYF. The CDR3, as DNA: TGTGCCAGCAGCCCCTCGGGGGGGCTCGAGCAGTACTTC.

The J gene is TRBJ2-1, the V gene TRBV2; 7 bases fit TRBD1. Losses at the gene ends were 5 bases for V and 4 bases for J; bases not matched to a gene: 2. Germline loops: CDR1 SNHLY, CDR2 FYNNEI. The CDR3 is 13 amino acids. The DNA for the CDR3 is TGTGCCAGCAGTACCAGGGGGTACAATGAGCAGTTCTTC. Residues: CASSTRGYNEQFF.

V and J are TRBV30 and TRBJ2-7; the D gene is possibly TRBD2 (5 bases). In germline, CDR1 is GTSNPN, CDR2 SVGIG (reference sequence). V lost 8 bases and J lost 6, with 14 bases in between. The CDR3 runs to 11 residues. The CDR3, as DNA: TGTGCCCGCGTAGAGGGCTTCGAGCAGTACTTC. It is translated as CARVEGFEQYF.

The V call is TRBV5-1, the J call TRBJ2-6, with TRBD2 identical over 12 bases. Germline CDR1 reads SGHRS; CDR2 reads YFSETQ. The V segment lost 9 bases and the J segment 0 bases; nucleotides outside the gene matches: 4. CDR3 length: 16 amino acids. The CDR3: CATRLAGVSGANVLTF. CDR3 DNA sequence: TGCGCCACCCGACTAGCGGGGGTCTCTGGGGCCAACGTCCTGACTTTC. The variable domain in full, completed from reference TRBV5-1 and TRBJ2-6, reads KAGVTQTPRYLIKTRGQQVTLSCSPISGHRSVSWYQQTPGQGLQFLFEYFSETQRNKGNFPGRFSGRQFSNSRSEMNVSTLELGDSALYLCATRLAGVSGANVLTFGAGSRLTVL.

This clonotype was observed a handful of times. The chain uses TRBV3-1 and TRBJ2-5, with 10 bases lining up with TRBD2. This CDR3 spans 17 amino acids. Looked up from germline, CDR1 is LGHDT and CDR2 is YNNKEL (reference sequence). V dropped 1 base and J dropped 5; count of bases not matched to a gene: 10. The CDR3 nucleotides read TGTGCCAGCAGCCAAGTTGTGGGGCTAGCGGGGGCGGAGACCCAGTACTTC. Translating it yields CASSQVVGLAGAETQYF.

This rearrangement joins TRBV12-3 or TRBV12-4 to TRBJ2-5; tentatively, D is TRBD1 (5 bases). Trimming left V 1 base short and J 5 bases short, with 17 bases between. There are 16 residues in the CDR3. The CDR3 nucleotides are TGTGCCAGCAGTTTAGGCCCCCAGGAAAGGGGTGAGACCCAGTACTTC. It specifies CASSLGPQERGETQYF.

The gene calls are TRBV5-8 and TRBJ2-2; D might be TRBD2 (7 bases). CDR1 SGHTS and CDR2 YDEGEE come from the germline V gene. The CDR3 length is 16 residues. Trimming took 0 bases from V and 4 from J, leaving 13 bases between them. The DNA for the CDR3 is TGTGCCAGCAGCTTGGTGAGGGGGGGCCGCACCGGGGAGCTGTTTTTT. Translation gives CASSLVRGGRTGELFF.

This clonotype was counted between two and nine times. This chain joins TRBV20-1 and TRBJ1-2; D ambiguous. Germline V CDR1 and CDR2: DFQATT, SNEGSKA (reference sequence). V was clipped by 1 base and J by 4 bases, with 13 bases between them. The CDR3 runs 14 residues. The chain's CDR3 is CSARVRGIGYGYTF. CDR3 bases: TGCAGTGCTAGAGTTCGGGGAATTGGCTATGGCTACACCTTC.

The table lists this clonotype with a few counts. The V call is TRBV20-1, the J call TRBJ2-3; D not resolved. The CDR3 extends over 13 amino acids. Deletions cut 3 bases from V and 6 bases from J, with 13 bases between. In germline, CDR1 is DFQATT, CDR2 SNEGSKA (reference sequence). CDR3 protein: CSARTPIGDTQYF. For the CDR3, the DNA is TGCAGTGCTAGGACCCCGATAGGGGATACGCAGTATTTT.

This clonotype was detected many times. The V and J genes are TRBV7-9 and TRBJ2-2; D not resolved. The V gene lost 5 bases and the J gene lost 9 bases, with 7 bases spanning the gap. This CDR3 spans 11 amino acids. Germline V gene lookup returns CDR1 SEHNR and CDR2 FQNEAQ (reference sequence). The CDR3 DNA is TGTGCCAGCAGCCTCTCGAGGGAGCTGTTTTTT. Translating gives CASSLSRELFF.

Many counts were recorded for this clonotype. V gene TRBV12-3 or TRBV12-4 combines with J gene TRBJ2-7; TRBD1 or TRBD2 may be the D gene (7 bases each). CDR3 length: 15 amino acids. V lost 8 bases to trimming and J lost 3 bases, with 20 bases between them. This chain's CDR3 is CASARGGAGFYEQYF. The CDR3 nucleotides are TGTGCCAGCGCCAGGGGGGGGGCAGGGTTCTACGAGCAGTACTTC.

This clonotype was seen many times. V and J are TRBV12-3 or TRBV12-4 and TRBJ1-1; TRBD1 is a possible D gene (5 bases). V was clipped by 5 bases and J by 0 bases, with 10 bases between them. This CDR3 comprises 14 residues. This CDR3 is CASSLLGVNTEAFF. For the CDR3, the DNA is TGTGCCAGCAGTCTTTTAGGGGTGAACACTGAAGCTTTCTTT.

This clonotype was recorded a few times. The chain uses TRBV29-1 and TRBJ2-1, with D perhaps matching TRBD1 (6 bases). Germline V lookup: CDR1 SQVTM, CDR2 ANQGSEA. The CDR3 runs 13 residues. Trimming took off 0 bases at V and 7 bases at J, with 10 bases between the two ends. In nucleotides, the CDR3 is TGCAGCGTTGAAGAACAGGGAATAAATGAGCAGTTCTTC. It yields the protein CSVEEQGINEQFF.

This clonotype was detected only a few times. V is TRBV20-1 and J is TRBJ2-3; TRBD2 aligns across 8 bases. This CDR3 region has 14 residues. V was clipped by 6 bases and J by 6 bases; unmatched bases: 11. Germline values: CDR1 DFQATT, CDR2 SNEGSKA (reference sequence). The CDR3 here is CSAIRPAGVDTQYF. DNA of the CDR3: TGCAGTGCGATTCGGCCAGCGGGAGTTGATACGCAGTATTTT.

V is TRBV7-9 and J is TRBJ2-1, with D perhaps matching TRBD2 (6 bases). From germline, CDR1 is SEHNR and CDR2 FQNEAQ (reference sequence). V lost 1 base, J lost 7 bases, and 14 bases lay in between. The CDR3 runs to 15 residues. The DNA of the CDR3 is TGTGCCAGCAGCTTAGGAACTAGCCTAGGGAATGAGCAGTTCTTC. The encoded protein is CASSLGTSLGNEQFF. The whole variable domain, remainder taken from reference TRBV7-9 and TRBJ2-1, is DTGVSQNPRHKITKRGQNVTFRCDPISEHNRLYWYRQTLGQGPEFLTYFQNEAQLEKSRLLSDRFSAERPKGSFSTLEIQRTEQGDSAMYLCASSLGTSLGNEQFFGPGTRLTVL.

This clonotype has more than one count but fewer than ten. The chain combines TRBV20-1 with TRBJ1-1, with 7 nucleotides matching TRBD1. This CDR3 region has 15 residues. V lost 4 bases and J lost 6; bases outside the gene matches: 14. Germline loops: CDR1 DFQATT, CDR2 SNEGSKA (reference sequence). Here the CDR3 DNA reads TGCAGTGCTAACAAAATACAGGGGTTGAGGGCTGAAGCTTTCTTT. Amino acid sequence: CSANKIQGLRAEAFF.

This clonotype occurred a few times. V usage is TRBV7-9 and J usage is TRBJ1-4; 7 positions agree with TRBD1. The CDR3 totals 15 residues. Germline V lookup: CDR1 SEHNR, CDR2 FQNEAQ (reference sequence). V gave up 4 bases and J gave up 3 bases; unmatched junction bases: 5. CDR3 DNA sequence: TGTGCCAGCAGCTATACAGGGGCGGCTAATGAAAAACTGTTTTTT. Amino acid sequence: CASSYTGAANEKLFF.

The chain has TRBV29-1 and TRBJ1-1, with D hard to call. CDR3 length: 13 residues. Germline V gene lookup returns CDR1 SQVTM and CDR2 ANQGSEA. The ends were cut back, 4 bases at V and 1 base at J, with 10 bases in the middle. Here the CDR3 reads CSVVGETNTEAFF. The CDR3 region has the DNA TGCAGCGTTGTCGGGGAGACGAACACTGAAGCTTTCTTT.